This TCR beta chain was sequenced during a study of cytotoxic CD8 clonotypes in ibrutinib-treated CLL. Study-wide background: Timing of response sample collection was a median roughly twelve months after treatment start, with a range of 6 to 36.

Sequenced by immunoSEQ multiplex PCR; TCRdb stores in-frame clones only, minus some. The repertoire holds around 52,000 clones, with roughly 50% as singletons. Germline V gene data show CDR1 as GTSNPN and CDR2 as SVGIG (reference sequence). The CDR3 sequence is 15 residues long. Trimming took off 0 bases at V and 3 bases at J, with 14 bases between the two ends. This TCR was recovered from a human donor with chronic lymphocytic leukemia. The J gene is TRBJ2-5, the V gene TRBV30; D not resolved. The sample here was PBMCs, taken after 24 months of ibrutinib treatment. CDR3 loop: CAWSVLLGWEETQYF. The CDR3 DNA follows: TGTGCCTGGAGTGTACTATTGGGATGGGAAGAGACCCAGTACTTC.